This T cell receptor (beta chain) was recovered during a study of cytomegalovirus exposure and HLA in healthy donors. Whole-study context: The study placed approximately 78% of its approximately 400 genotyped donors in the Caucasian-associated ancestry cluster. Study findings and constraints: Presence/absence analyses assumed roughly uniform sequencing depth across donors.

PCR amplification relied on 60 Vbeta primers (plus 13 Jbeta primers). Only in-frame clones appear in the TCRdb table, and some are missing; sequencing was by immunoSEQ multiplex PCR. The sample includes 70,000 to 95,000 clones, around 82% of them seen just once. Comments on this clone: Its target is not known.

The sample consisted of PBMCs. The clonotype was recovered from a man younger than 35 in good health and CMV-seronegative.

CDR3 amino acids: CASSQGGQGARSEKLFF. CDR3 DNA sequence: TGCGCCAGCAGCCAAGGGGGACAGGGGGCACGTTCCGAAAAACTGTTTTTT. This chain joins TRBV4-1 and TRBJ1-4, with 12 bases identical to TRBD1. CDR1 MGHRA and CDR2 YSYEKL come from the germline V gene. The CDR3 totals 17 residues. V dropped 1 base and J dropped 8; count of bases not matched to a gene: 8.